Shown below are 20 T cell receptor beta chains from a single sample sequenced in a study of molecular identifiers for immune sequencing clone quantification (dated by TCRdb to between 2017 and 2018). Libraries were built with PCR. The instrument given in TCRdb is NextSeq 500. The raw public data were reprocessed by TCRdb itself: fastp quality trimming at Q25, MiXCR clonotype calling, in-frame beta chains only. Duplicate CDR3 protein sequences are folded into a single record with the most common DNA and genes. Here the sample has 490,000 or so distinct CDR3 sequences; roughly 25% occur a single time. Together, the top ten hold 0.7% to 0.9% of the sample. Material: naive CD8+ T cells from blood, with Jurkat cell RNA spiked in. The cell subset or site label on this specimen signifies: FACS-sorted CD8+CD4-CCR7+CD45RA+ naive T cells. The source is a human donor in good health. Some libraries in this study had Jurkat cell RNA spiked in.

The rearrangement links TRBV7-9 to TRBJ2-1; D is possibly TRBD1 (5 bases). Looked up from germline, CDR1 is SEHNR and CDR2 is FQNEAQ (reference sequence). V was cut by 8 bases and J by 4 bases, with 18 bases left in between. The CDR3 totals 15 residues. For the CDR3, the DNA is TGTGCCAGCCGCCCTAGGGGAACCCCGTACAATGAGCAGTTCTTC. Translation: CASRPRGTPYNEQFF. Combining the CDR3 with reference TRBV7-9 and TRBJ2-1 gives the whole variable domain DTGVSQNPRHKITKRGQNVTFRCDPISEHNRLYWYRQTLGQGPEFLTYFQNEAQLEKSRLLSDRFSAERPKGSFSTLEIQRTEQGDSAMYLCASRPRGTPYNEQFFGPGTRLTVL.

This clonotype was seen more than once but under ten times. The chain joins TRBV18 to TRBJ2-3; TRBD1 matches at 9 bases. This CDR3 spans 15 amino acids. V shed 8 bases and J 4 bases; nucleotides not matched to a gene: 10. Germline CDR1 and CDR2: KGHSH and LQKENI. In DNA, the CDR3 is TGTGCCAGCCCTTATGATAACAGGGGGCCAGATACGCAGTATTTT. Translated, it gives CASPYDNRGPDTQYF.

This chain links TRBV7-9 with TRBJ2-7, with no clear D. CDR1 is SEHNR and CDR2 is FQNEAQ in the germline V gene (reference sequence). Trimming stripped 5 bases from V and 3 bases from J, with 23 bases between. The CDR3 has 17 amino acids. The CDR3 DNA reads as TGTGCCAGCAGCCCCAACGGTCATCAGGCGGTCGACTACGAGCAGTACTTC. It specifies CASSPNGHQAVDYEQYF.

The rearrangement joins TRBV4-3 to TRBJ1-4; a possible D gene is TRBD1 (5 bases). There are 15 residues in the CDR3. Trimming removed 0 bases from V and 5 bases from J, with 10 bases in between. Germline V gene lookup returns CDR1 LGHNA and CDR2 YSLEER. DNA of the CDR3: TGCGCCAGCAGCCAAGATACGGGGGGAAATGAAAAACTGTTTTTT. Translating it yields CASSQDTGGNEKLFF.

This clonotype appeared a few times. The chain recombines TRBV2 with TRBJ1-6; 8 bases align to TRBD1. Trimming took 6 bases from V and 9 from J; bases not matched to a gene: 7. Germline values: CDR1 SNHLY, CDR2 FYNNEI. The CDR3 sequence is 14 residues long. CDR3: CASSGAGGASPLHF. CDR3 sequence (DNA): TGTGCCAGCAGCGGGGCAGGGGGCGCTTCACCCCTCCACTTT. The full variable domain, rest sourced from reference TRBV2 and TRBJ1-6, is EPEVTQTPSHQVTQMGQEVILRCVPISNHLYFYWYRQILGQKVEFLVSFYNNEISEKSEIFDDQFSVERPDGSNFTLKIRSTKLEDSAMYFCASSGAGGASPLHFGNGTRLTVT.

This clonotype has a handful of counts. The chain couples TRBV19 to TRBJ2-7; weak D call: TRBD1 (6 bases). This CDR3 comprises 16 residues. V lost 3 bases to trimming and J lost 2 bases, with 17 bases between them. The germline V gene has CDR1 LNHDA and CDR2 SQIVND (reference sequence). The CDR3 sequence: CASSILGQSEAYEQYF. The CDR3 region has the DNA TGTGCCAGTAGTATCCTCGGACAGTCCGAAGCCTACGAGCAGTACTTC.

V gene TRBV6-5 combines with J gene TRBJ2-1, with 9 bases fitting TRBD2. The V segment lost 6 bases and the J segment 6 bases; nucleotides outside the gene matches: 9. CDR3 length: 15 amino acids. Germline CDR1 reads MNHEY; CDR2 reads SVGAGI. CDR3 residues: CASRNRGGAGNEQFF. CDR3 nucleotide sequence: TGTGCCAGCAGGAATCGCGGGGGGGCTGGCAATGAGCAGTTCTTC.

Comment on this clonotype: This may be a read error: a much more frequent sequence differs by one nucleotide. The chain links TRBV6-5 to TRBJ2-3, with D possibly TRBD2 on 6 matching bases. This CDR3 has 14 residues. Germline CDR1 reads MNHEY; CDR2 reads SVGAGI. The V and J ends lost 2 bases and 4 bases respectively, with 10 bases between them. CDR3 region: CASSYGGVSDTQYF. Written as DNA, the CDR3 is TGTGCCAGCAGTTACGGCGGGGTTTCAGATACGCAGTATTTT.

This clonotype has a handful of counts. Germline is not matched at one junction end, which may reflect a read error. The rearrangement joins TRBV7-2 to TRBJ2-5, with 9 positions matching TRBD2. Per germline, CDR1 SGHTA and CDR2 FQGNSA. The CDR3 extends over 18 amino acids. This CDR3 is CASSLVASGAPHQEPQYF. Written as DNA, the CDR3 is TGTGCCAGCAGCTTAGTGGCTAGCGGGGCGCCCCACCAAGAGCCCCAGTACTTC.

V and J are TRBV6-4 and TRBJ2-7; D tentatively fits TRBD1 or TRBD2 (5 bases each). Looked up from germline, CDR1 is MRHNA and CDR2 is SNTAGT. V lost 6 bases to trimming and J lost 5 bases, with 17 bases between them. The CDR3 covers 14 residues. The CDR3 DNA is TGTGCCAGCAGCGCAACGGGACCACTCCACGAGCAGTACTTC. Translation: CASSATGPLHEQYF.

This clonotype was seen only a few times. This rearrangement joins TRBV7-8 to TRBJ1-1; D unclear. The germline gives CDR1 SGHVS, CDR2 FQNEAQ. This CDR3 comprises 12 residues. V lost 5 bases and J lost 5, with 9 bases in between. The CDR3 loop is CASSVVLTEAFF. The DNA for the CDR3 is TGTGCCAGCAGCGTAGTATTGACTGAAGCTTTCTTT. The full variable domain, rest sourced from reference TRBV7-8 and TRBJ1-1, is GAGVSQSPRYKVAKRGQDVALRCDPISGHVSLFWYQQALGQGPEFLTYFQNEAQLDKSGLPSDRFFAERPEGSVSTLKIQRTQQEDSAVYLCASSVVLTEAFFGQGTRLTVV.

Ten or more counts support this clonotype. In DNA form, the CDR3 reads TGTGCCAGCACCACGGACAGGGCACTTGTCCCCACAGATACGCAGTATTTT. Protein product: CASTTDRALVPTDTQYF. The rearrangement links TRBV6-6 to TRBJ2-3; TRBD1 agrees at 8 bases. This CDR3 is built from 17 residues. Germline CDR1 is MNHNY and CDR2 is SVGAGI (reference sequence). The ends lost 7 bases at V and 2 bases at J; junction bases unmatched: 14.

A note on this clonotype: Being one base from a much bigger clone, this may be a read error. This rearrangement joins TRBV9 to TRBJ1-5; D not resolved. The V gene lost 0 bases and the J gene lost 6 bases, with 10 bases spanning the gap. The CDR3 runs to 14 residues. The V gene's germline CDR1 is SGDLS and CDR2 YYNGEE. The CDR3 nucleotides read TGTGCCAGCAGCGTAGATGGTCTGGGTCAGCCCCAGCATTTT. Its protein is CASSVDGLGQPQHF. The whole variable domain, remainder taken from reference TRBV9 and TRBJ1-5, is DSGVTQTPKHLITATGQRVTLRCSPRSGDLSVYWYQQSLDQGLQFLIQYYNGEERAKGNILERFSAQQFPDLHSELNLSSLELGDSALYFCASSVDGLGQPQHFGDGTRLSIL.

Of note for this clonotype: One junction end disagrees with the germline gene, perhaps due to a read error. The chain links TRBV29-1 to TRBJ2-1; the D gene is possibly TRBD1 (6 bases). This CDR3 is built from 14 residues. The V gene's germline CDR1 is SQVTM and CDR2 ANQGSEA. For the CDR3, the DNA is TGCTGCGTTGAAGACAGGAGCTCCTACAATGAGCAGTTCTTC. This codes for CCVEDRSSYNEQFF.

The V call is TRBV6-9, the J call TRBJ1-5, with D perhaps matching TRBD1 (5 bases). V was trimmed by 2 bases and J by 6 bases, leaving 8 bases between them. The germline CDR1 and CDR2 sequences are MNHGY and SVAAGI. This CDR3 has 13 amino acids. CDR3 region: CASSYIQGQPQHF. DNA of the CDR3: TGTGCCAGCAGTTATATCCAGGGTCAGCCCCAGCATTTT.

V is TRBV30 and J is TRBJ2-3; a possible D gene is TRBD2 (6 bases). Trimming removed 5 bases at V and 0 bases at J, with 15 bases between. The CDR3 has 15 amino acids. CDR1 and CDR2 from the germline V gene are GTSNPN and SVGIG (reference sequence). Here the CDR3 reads CAWDLGGASTDTQYF. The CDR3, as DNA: TGTGCCTGGGACCTCGGGGGAGCTAGCACAGATACGCAGTATTTT.

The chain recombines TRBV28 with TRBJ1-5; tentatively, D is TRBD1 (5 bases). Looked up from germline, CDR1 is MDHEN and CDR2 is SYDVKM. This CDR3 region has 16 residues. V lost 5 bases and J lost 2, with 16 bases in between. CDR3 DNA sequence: TGTGCCAGCAGTATAGACCCAGGGTTGCGCAATCAGCCCCAGCATTTT. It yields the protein CASSIDPGLRNQPQHF.

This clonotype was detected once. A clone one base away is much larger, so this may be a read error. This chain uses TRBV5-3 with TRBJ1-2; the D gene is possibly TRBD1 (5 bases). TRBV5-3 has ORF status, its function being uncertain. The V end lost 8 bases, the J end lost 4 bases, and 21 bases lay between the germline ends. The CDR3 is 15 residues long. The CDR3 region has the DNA TGTGCCAGCAGCCACCGGGGCCCGATACCCTATGGCTACACCTTC. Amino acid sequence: CASSHRGPIPYGYTF.

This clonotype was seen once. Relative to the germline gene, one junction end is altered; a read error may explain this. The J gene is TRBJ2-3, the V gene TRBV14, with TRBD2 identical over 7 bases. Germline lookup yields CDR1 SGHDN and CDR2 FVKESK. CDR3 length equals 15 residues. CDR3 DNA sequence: TGTGCCAGCAGCCGTCGACTAGCAACCACAGATACGCGGTATTTT. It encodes CASSRRLATTDTRYF.

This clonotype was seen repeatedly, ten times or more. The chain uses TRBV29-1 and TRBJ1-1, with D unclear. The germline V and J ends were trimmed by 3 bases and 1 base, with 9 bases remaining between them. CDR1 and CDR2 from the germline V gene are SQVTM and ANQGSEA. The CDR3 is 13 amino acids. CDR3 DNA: TGCAGCGTTGACAGGACGGGGAACACTGAAGCTTTCTTT. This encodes CSVDRTGNTEAFF.